A selection of T cell receptor beta chains follows, all from one sample in a study of HIV-infected patients and healthy controls. TCRdb used MiXCR to reprocess the 5' RACE reads, holding one entry per CDR3 protein. The sample lists 7,500 to 8,000 distinct CDR3 sequences, roughly 6.1% occurring once. The source was blood, collected before antiretroviral therapy. Every receptor here comes from an adult with HIV infection. CDR3s include the opening cysteine and the closing phenylalanine or tryptophan. Each record gives: CDR3 protein, CDR3 DNA, J gene, V gene, D gene, clone size. A D gene is named only where the DNA matches it firmly. Expanded clones get a size class; other rows say once, few or many, or leave the size out.

CSAGETRAKNIQYF TGCAGTGCTGGGGAGACTCGAGCCAAAAACATTCAGTACTTC TRBJ2-4 TRBV20-1 NA many
CASSSDLGQGEETQYF TGTGCCAGCAGCTCAGATCTAGGACAGGGCGAGGAGACCCAGTACTTC TRBJ2-5 TRBV7-9 TRBD1 medium-sized
CASSPSGPDQPQHF TGTGCCAGCTCACCATCGGGGCCCGATCAGCCCCAGCATTTT TRBJ1-5 TRBV18 NA many
CASSMDRTGASF TGTGCCAGTAGTATGGATAGGACAGGGGCCTCCTTC TRBJ1-2 TRBV19 TRBD1 few
CASSQTSGYPRDNEQFF TGTGCCAGCTCGCAGACTAGCGGATACCCCCGGGACAATGAGCAGTTCTTC TRBJ2-1 TRBV7-3 TRBD2 NA
CASSRTGGTLLQFF TGTGCCAGCAGCCGGACAGGCGGGACATTATTACAGTTCTTC TRBJ2-1 TRBV11-2 NA many
CASSQGGGNSGNTIYF TGCGCCAGCAGCCAAGGAGGGGGGAACTCTGGAAACACCATATATTTT TRBJ1-3 TRBV4-1 NA many
CSASYRDRGETQYF TGCAGTGCTTCGTACCGGGACAGGGGAGAGACCCAGTACTTC TRBJ2-5 TRBV20-1 TRBD1 many
CATSDPTGELFF TGTGCCACCAGTGATCCCACCGGGGAGCTGTTTTTT TRBJ2-2 TRBV24-1 NA many
CASSLSDYERRELFF TGTGCCAGCAGCCTCTCCGACTACGAGCGGCGGGAGCTGTTTTTT TRBJ2-2 TRBV7-2 NA NA
CASRAHNEQFF TGTGCCAGCCGGGCCCACAATGAGCAGTTCTTC TRBJ2-1 TRBV7-4 NA medium-sized
CSAAKGQGARYDFF TGCAGTGCGGCCAAAGGACAGGGGGCGAGATATGATTTCTTT TRBJ1-1 TRBV20-1 TRBD1 medium-sized
CASSFVRGGTYEQYF TGTGCCAGCAGTTTTGTGCGGGGGGGTACCTACGAGCAGTACTTC TRBJ2-7 TRBV28 TRBD2 many
CASGLGTGTSGANVLTF TGTGCTAGTGGTTTAGGGACAGGGACCTCTGGGGCCAACGTCCTGACTTTC TRBJ2-6 TRBV12-5 TRBD1 medium-sized
CASSPTSGGHTGELFF TGTGCCAGCAGCCCCACTAGCGGGGGGCACACCGGGGAGCTGTTTTTT TRBJ2-2 TRBV7-9 TRBD2 medium-sized
CASSETSVDSDTQYF TGTGCCAGCAGCGAGACTAGCGTAGACTCCGATACGCAGTATTTT TRBJ2-3 TRBV9 TRBD2 medium-sized
CASSEEMAGEDIQYF TGTGCCAGCAGTGAAGAAATGGCAGGGGAGGACATTCAGTACTTC TRBJ2-4 TRBV6-1 NA medium-sized
CASSVAGGMDTEAFF TGTGCCAGCAGCGTAGCTGGGGGGATGGACACTGAAGCTTTCTTT TRBJ1-1 TRBV9 NA many
CASSGTGSEQYF TGTGCCAGCAGTGGAACAGGGAGCGAGCAGTACTTC TRBJ2-7 TRBV27 NA NA
CASSQTSGVYEQYF TGTGCCAGCAGCCAAACTAGCGGGGTCTACGAGCAGTACTTC TRBJ2-7 TRBV3-1 TRBD2 medium-sized
CAWSVQGGTDF TGTGCCTGGAGTGTTCAAGGGGGTACGGACTTC TRBJ2-4 TRBV30 NA few
CASSPTPLGGGADTQYF TGCGCCAGCAGCCCTACCCCCTTGGGGGGGGGGGCAGATACGCAGTATTTT TRBJ2-3 TRBV4-1 TRBD2 many
CASSLRGGDEQFF TGTGCCAGCAGCTTGAGGGGGGGCGATGAGCAGTTCTTC TRBJ2-1 TRBV5-5 NA medium-sized
CASSQDSSNTGELFF TGTGCCAGCAGCCAAGACTCCTCGAACACCGGGGAGCTGTTTTTT TRBJ2-2 TRBV4-2 NA medium-sized
CAWNRPPPTGLIQETQYF TGTGCCTGGAATCGCCCCCCCCCCACAGGGCTCATCCAAGAGACCCAGTACTTC TRBJ2-5 TRBV30 NA many
CSVGDRAPDTQYF TGCAGCGTTGGGGACAGGGCCCCAGATACGCAGTATTTT TRBJ2-3 TRBV29-1 TRBD1 many
CASSQAPDKAFF TGTGCCAGCAGCCAAGCCCCGGACAAAGCTTTCTTT TRBJ1-1 TRBV14 NA NA
CATSRGMQGSDTQYF TGTGCCACCAGCAGGGGAATGCAGGGGTCAGATACGCAGTATTTT TRBJ2-3 TRBV15 NA few
CASSFDRFTYNSPLHF TGTGCCAGCAGCTTCGACAGGTTTACCTATAATTCACCCCTCCACTTT TRBJ1-6 TRBV11-2 NA many
CASLQGAGQPQHF TGTGCCAGCCTACAGGGGGCTGGGCAGCCCCAGCATTTT TRBJ1-5 TRBV12-3/TRBV12-4 TRBD1 many
CASSLGGTDTQYF TGCGCCAGCAGCTTGGGGGGCACAGATACGCAGTATTTT TRBJ2-3 TRBV5-1 NA NA
CASSSQDLDTQYF TGTGCCAGCAGTTCACAGGATCTGGATACGCAGTATTTT TRBJ2-3 TRBV12-3/TRBV12-4 NA many